This T cell receptor beta chain was captured by sequencing in a study of cytomegalovirus exposure and HLA in healthy donors. The CDR3 runs 13 residues. In germline, CDR1 is SGHTA, CDR2 FQGNSA. Trimming took 8 bases from V and 2 from J, leaving 12 bases between them. The PCR had 60 Vbeta and 13 Jbeta primers. Profiling relied on immunoSEQ multiplex PCR, and the TCRdb table lists in-frame clones only, not all of them. Recorded for this sample: approximately 140,000 clones. This TCR derives from a woman under 30 in good health and CMV-seronegative. The chain has TRBV7-2 and TRBJ1-2; D perhaps matches TRBD1 (6 bases). Sample: PBMCs. The CDR3 sequence: CASGNRENYGYTF. CDR3 DNA sequence: TGTGCCAGCGGGAACAGGGAAAACTATGGCTACACCTTC.